This TCR beta chain derives from a study of identifying expanded T cells in peripheral blood. The study, taken as a whole, reports: About 1.2 clones differed between technical replicates, versus approximately 16 and 19 over time. Across healthy donors, higher total template counts meant significantly greater roughly two-week count variance.

Only in-frame clones appear in the TCRdb table, and some are missing; sequencing was by immunoSEQ multiplex PCR. The data hold 75,000 to 90,000 clones, with roughly 81% observed a single time. During the collection period, no donor immune events like infections were recorded. The V and J ends lost 4 bases and 4 bases respectively, with 7 bases between them. Germline V CDR1 and CDR2: MNHEY, SMNVEV (reference sequence). The CDR3 is 12 amino acids. With respect to this clone: As yet, its antigen is unknown.

Sequenced: blood. The chain couples TRBV27 to TRBJ2-5; perhaps TRBD2 as D (6 bases). This TCR derives from a person between 18 and 75 years old in good health. CDR3 coding DNA: TGTGCCAGCAGTTCCGGGGGAGAGACCCAGTACTTC. This translates into CASSSGGETQYF.